This TCR beta chain was identified in a study of T cell repertoires in cytomegalovirus infection. Study overall: Used in the study were CMV epitopes, some recently identified and HLA-C-restricted, others well-studied and HLA-B-restricted. Shared public TCR beta signatures pointed to both CMV infection and a matching HLA type. Study results and caveats: Public TCR beta family frequency separated CMV-and-HLA carriers, including in an independent cohort.

Regarding this clonotype: Its target is unknown.

One entry per CDR3 protein results from TCRdb running MiXCR on the reads. The table records a few hundred thousand distinct CDR3 sequences, approximately 40% of them present only once. Trimming cost V 4 bases and J 1 base; bases outside gene matches: 7. The CDR3 sequence is 16 residues long. Per germline, CDR1 SGHRS and CDR2 YFSETQ. Here the sequenced sample was cultured PBMCs, taken from culture after CMV antigen stimulation. The sequence derives from a human donor in good health (CMV status not recorded). Some clones in this sample may be carry-over from other donors' samples. The V gene is TRBV5-1, the J gene TRBJ2-3; the match to TRBD2 covers 9 bases. CDR3 residues: CASSRGVAGGTDTQYF. The CDR3 bases are TGCGCCAGCAGCAGGGGCGTAGCGGGGGGCACAGATACGCAGTATTTT.